This entry features one TCR beta chain sequence. At one end the junction does not follow the germline gene, possibly because of a read error. The sample is drawn from a study of memory CD8 T cells in hepatitis C reinfection. This sample's time point: late/post reinfection, 12 to 24 weeks after detection. The sorted cells went straight to TCR sequencing with no prior in vitro expansion. Some clones are missing from TCRdb's copy, which holds only in-frame ones; the method was immunoSEQ multiplex PCR. The sample lists around 45,000 clones, roughly 89% occurring once. The sequence was obtained from a man aged 18-30 years with hepatitis C virus infection. The sequenced material came from naive CD8+ T cells sorted from blood.

CDR3 coding DNA: TGTGCCAGCTCACCACCGGTGGGCAGGGGTAAATCGTTT. It codes for CASSPPVGRGKSF. This sequence joins TRBV18 and TRBJ1-1; tentatively, D is TRBD1 (6 bases). In germline, CDR1 is KGHSH, CDR2 LQKENI. This CDR3 region has 13 residues.